This TCR beta chain was captured in a study of T cell changes during pregnancy in multiple sclerosis. Measured with immunoSEQ multiplex PCR; TCRdb has only the in-frame clones, and not every one. The table shows 85,000 to 100,000 clones, with approximately 92% occurring only once. Trimming removed 7 bases from V and 2 bases from J, with 13 bases in between. The germline V gene has CDR1 SGHRS and CDR2 YFSETQ. The CDR3 loop spans 13 amino acids. The receptor was derived from a female donor with multiple sclerosis, enrolled in a pregnancy study. The chain carries TRBV5-1 and TRBJ2-7, with D unresolved. The material sequenced was peripheral blood, taken after pregnancy. The CDR3 sequence: CASQPDNPYEQYF. The DNA for the CDR3 is TGCGCCAGCCAACCAGACAACCCCTACGAGCAGTACTTC.